Listed here are 24 T cell receptor beta chains from one sample, sequenced in a study of response to subunit inactivated influenza vaccine. TCRdb reprocessed the RT-PCR reads with MiXCR, giving one entry per CDR3 protein. The profile shows around 790,000 distinct CDR3 sequences, roughly 20% of them singletons. The source material was PBMCs from blood, sampled roughly 5 days after vaccination. These TCRs come from a man in his forties or fifties who received an inactivated influenza vaccine.

Only a few counts were recorded for this clonotype. J is TRBJ1-3 and V is TRBV5-5, with D unresolved. The CDR3 sequence is 16 residues long. Trimming removed 1 base at V and 0 bases at J, with 11 bases between. CDR1 is SGHKS, CDR2 YYEKEE, per germline (reference sequence). The CDR3: CASSLNSRRSGNTIYF. The CDR3 coding sequence is TGTGCCAGCAGCTTGAATAGTAGGCGCTCTGGAAACACCATATATTTT.

This clonotype appeared a few times. The chain is built from TRBV9 and TRBJ2-3; no clear D gene. The CDR3 is 14 amino acids. Trimming cost V 0 bases and J 1 base, with 6 bases left between them. Germline V CDR1 and CDR2: SGDLS, YYNGEE. The CDR3 nucleotides read TGTGCCAGCAGCGTAGTCGAAGGCACAGATACGCAGTATTTT. It yields the protein CASSVVEGTDTQYF.

This clonotype occurred a few times. For the CDR3, the DNA is TGTGCCAGCAGCCGTCCCGGTGGAGAGACCCAGTACTTC. Residues: CASSRPGGETQYF. The rearrangement links TRBV3-1 to TRBJ2-5; D uncertain. Per germline, CDR1 LGHDT and CDR2 YNNKEL (reference sequence). CDR3 length equals 13 residues. Trimming stripped 4 bases from V and 4 bases from J, with 10 bases between.

The table lists this clonotype with many counts. V gene TRBV11-2 combines with J gene TRBJ1-1; D is undetermined. The CDR3 runs 13 residues. Trimming took 3 bases from V and 4 from J, leaving 9 bases between them. Germline CDR1 and CDR2: SGHAT and FQNNGV. The CDR3 region has the DNA TGTGCCAGCAGCTTTAGGATGGGCACTGAAGCTTTCTTT. Its translation: CASSFRMGTEAFF. Based on the CDR3 plus reference TRBV11-2 and TRBJ1-1, the full variable domain is EAGVAQSPRYKIIEKRQSVAFWCNPISGHATLYWYQQILGQGPKLLIQFQNNGVVDDSQLPKDRFSAERLKGVDSTLKIQPAKLEDSAVYLCASSFRMGTEAFFGQGTRLTVV.

The rearrangement links TRBV6-5 to TRBJ1-1; D is undetermined. Germline CDR1 and CDR2: MNHEY and SVGAGI. V was shortened by 1 base and J by 1 base, with 4 bases between the two germline ends. This CDR3 contains 13 residues. CDR3 protein: CASSYWRNTEAFF. The CDR3 DNA reads as TGTGCCAGCAGTTACTGGCGGAACACTGAAGCTTTCTTT.

This clonotype was seen only a few times. The rearrangement uses TRBV13 and TRBJ2-3; 7 positions match TRBD2. Per germline, CDR1 PRHDT and CDR2 FYEKMQ (reference sequence). The V gene end was trimmed by 1 base and the J gene end by 4 bases; junction bases not matched to a gene: 8. CDR3 length equals 16 residues. The CDR3 DNA reads as TGTGCCAGCAGCTTAGAGATGATGCTAGCGGCAGATACGCAGTATTTT. Its protein is CASSLEMMLAADTQYF.

This clonotype came up a few times. The V and J genes are TRBV4-1 and TRBJ1-4; 10 positions agree with TRBD1. The CDR3 is 15 amino acids. From germline, CDR1 is MGHRA and CDR2 YSYEKL. V lost 4 bases to trimming and J lost 8 bases; unmatched junction nucleotides: 7. The CDR3 loop is CASSPRDRGGEKLFF. DNA of the CDR3: TGCGCCAGCAGCCCCCGGGACAGGGGAGGGGAAAAACTGTTTTTT.

The chain combines TRBV29-1 with TRBJ2-7, with D tentatively TRBD1 (6 bases). Trimming left V 1 base short and J 11 bases short, with 15 bases between. CDR1 is SQVTM, CDR2 ANQGSEA, per germline. The CDR3 extends over 12 amino acids. DNA of the CDR3: TGCAGCGTTGAAGGGGCAGGGGATAGGAAGTACTTC. It encodes CSVEGAGDRKYF.

A few counts support this clonotype. The gene calls are TRBV5-1 and TRBJ2-7; TRBD2 agrees at 10 bases. Germline V gene lookup returns CDR1 SGHRS and CDR2 YFSETQ. The CDR3 is 14 residues long. The V segment lost 6 bases and the J segment 5 bases; nucleotides outside the gene matches: 8. CDR3 nucleotide sequence: TGCGCCAGCACCCGGGGACTAGCGATACACGAGCAGTACTTC. It is translated as CASTRGLAIHEQYF.

This clonotype was counted a few times. V gene TRBV5-1 combines with J gene TRBJ2-1, with D possibly matching TRBD2 (5 bases). The germline V and J ends were trimmed by 8 bases and 0 bases, with 12 bases remaining between them. Looked up from germline, CDR1 is SGHRS and CDR2 is YFSETQ. The CDR3 is made up of 14 amino acids. The DNA of the CDR3 is TGCGCCAGTAAAACTAGGAGCTCCTACAATGAGCAGTTCTTC. As protein: CASKTRSSYNEQFF. The full variable domain, its missing parts supplied by reference TRBV5-1 and TRBJ2-1, is KAGVTQTPRYLIKTRGQQVTLSCSPISGHRSVSWYQQTPGQGLQFLFEYFSETQRNKGNFPGRFSGRQFSNSRSEMNVSTLELGDSALYLCASKTRSSYNEQFFGPGTRLTVL.

V is TRBV21-1 and J is TRBJ2-7; the table calls TRBD1, which could not be checked here. TRBV21-1 is reported as a pseudogene. The CDR3 has 16 amino acids. The CDR3 loop is CASSPPKTGGDYEQYF. CDR3 bases: TGTGCCAGCAGCCCCCCAAAGACAGGGGGGGACTACGAGCAGTACTTC.

This clonotype was seen a few times. The chain has TRBV7-2 and TRBJ1-6; no reliable D call. CDR3 size: 14 residues. The germline V and J ends were trimmed by 5 bases and 3 bases, with 8 bases remaining between them. Germline loops: CDR1 SGHTA, CDR2 FQGNSA. CDR3 DNA: TGTGCCAGCAGCCCTCGCGGCTATAATTCACCCCTCCACTTT. Translated, it gives CASSPRGYNSPLHF. Combining the CDR3 with reference TRBV7-2 and TRBJ1-6 gives the whole variable domain GAGVSQSPSNKVTEKGKDVELRCDPISGHTALYWYRQSLGQGLEFLIYFQGNSAPDKSGLPSDRFSAERTGGSVSTLTIQRTQQEDSAVYLCASSPRGYNSPLHFGNGTRLTVT.

This clonotype was picked up a small number of times. V usage is TRBV11-2 and J usage is TRBJ2-6, with D perhaps matching TRBD1 (6 bases). V lost 6 bases, J lost 1 base, and 13 bases lay in between. The V gene's germline CDR1 is SGHAT and CDR2 FQNNGV. CDR3 length: 16 residues. CDR3 in amino acids: CASSPNTGSGANVLTF. Here the CDR3 DNA reads TGTGCCAGCAGTCCAAATACAGGGTCTGGGGCCAACGTCCTGACTTTC.

This sequence joins TRBV6-1 and TRBJ2-5; D may be TRBD1 or TRBD2 (5 bases each). The CDR3 is 16 residues long. CDR1 MNHNS and CDR2 SASEGT come from the germline V gene. The V end was cut by 6 bases, the J end by 7 bases, with 24 bases between. CDR3: CASRKGVGTFDVTQYF. The DNA for the CDR3 is TGTGCCAGCAGAAAGGGTGTAGGGACGTTTGACGTGACCCAGTACTTC.

This clonotype was seen more than once but under ten times. The junction departs from the called germline gene at one end, perhaps through a read error. V and J are TRBV5-6 and TRBJ2-1; TRBD2 aligns across 7 bases. Germline CDR1 and CDR2: SGHDT and YYEEEE. The CDR3 has 12 residues. DNA of the CDR3: TGTGCCAGCAGCTTGGCTAGCGGAAATTTACTCTTC. This sequence encodes CASSLASGNLLF.

The chain joins TRBV30 to TRBJ2-5; TRBD1 matches at 7 bases. There are 13 residues in the CDR3. The germline V gene encodes CDR1 GTSNPN and CDR2 SVGIG (reference sequence). V shed 2 bases and J 5 bases; nucleotides not matched to a gene: 5. The CDR3 sequence: CAWSQGVHETQYF. The DNA of the CDR3 is TGTGCCTGGAGTCAGGGGGTACACGAGACCCAGTACTTC.

The chain combines TRBV6-6 with TRBJ1-3; D not certain. The CDR3 covers 12 residues. Trimming removed 7 bases from V and 6 bases from J, with 10 bases in between. Per germline, CDR1 MNHNY and CDR2 SVGAGI (reference sequence). The CDR3: CASKSYLNTIYF. The CDR3 coding sequence is TGTGCCAGCAAGAGCTATCTAAACACCATATATTTT.

This clonotype was counted a few times. The V and J genes are TRBV2 and TRBJ2-1, with 7 bases lining up with TRBD2. Germline V gene sequence: CDR1 SNHLY, CDR2 FYNNEI. With 7 bases clipped from V and 3 bases from J, the junction kept 6 bases outside the gene matches. The CDR3 runs to 14 residues. The CDR3 sequence: CASTLREFYNEQFF. CDR3 DNA sequence: TGTGCCAGCACGTTGCGGGAGTTCTACAATGAGCAGTTCTTC.

The V call is TRBV5-1, the J call TRBJ2-2; D is unresolved. CDR3 size: 16 residues. Looked up from germline, CDR1 is SGHRS and CDR2 is YFSETQ. Trimming cost V 4 bases and J 4 bases, with 17 bases left between them. In DNA, the CDR3 is TGCGCCAGCAGCCCGGCCCGCCTTTCAGGCACCGGGGAGCTGTTTTTT. This encodes CASSPARLSGTGELFF.

The chain couples TRBV7-9 to TRBJ2-7; D assignment may be TRBD1 or TRBD2 (5 bases each). Germline CDR1 is SEHNR and CDR2 is FQNEAQ (reference sequence). V lost 0 bases and J 6 bases, leaving 9 bases between the germline ends. The CDR3 is 13 amino acids. The CDR3 sequence is CASSLAGESEQYF. The CDR3 DNA reads TGTGCCAGCAGCTTAGCGGGGGAAAGCGAGCAGTACTTC.

The V call is TRBV7-2, the J call TRBJ2-1; weak D call: TRBD2 (5 bases). V lost 1 base and J lost 9, with 13 bases in between. This CDR3 contains 14 residues. Per germline, CDR1 SGHTA and CDR2 FQGNSA. CDR3 bases: TGTGCCAGCAGCTTAGAGGCCGGGGATTTTGAGCAGTTCTTC. This sequence encodes CASSLEAGDFEQFF.

This clonotype was recorded at least ten times. V gene TRBV2 combines with J gene TRBJ2-7; D is possibly TRBD1 (5 bases). V was cut by 8 bases and J by 3 bases, with 11 bases left in between. This CDR3 has 12 amino acids. Germline V gene sequence: CDR1 SNHLY, CDR2 FYNNEI. The CDR3 DNA reads as TGTGCCAGCGCGACAGTTTTCTACGAGCAGTACTTC. Residues: CASATVFYEQYF.

This clonotype was recorded a few times. The chain recombines TRBV12-3 or TRBV12-4 with TRBJ2-1, with TRBD1 identical over 8 bases. This CDR3 is built from 13 residues. With 2 bases clipped from V and 15 bases from J, the junction kept 9 bases outside the gene matches. The CDR3 DNA reads TGTGCCAGCAGTTTACAGGGGGCCCTATCCTTGTTCTTC. Protein product: CASSLQGALSLFF.

The chain has TRBV29-1 and TRBJ2-7; TRBD1 or TRBD2 may be the D gene (5 bases each). Per the germline V gene, CDR1 is SQVTM and CDR2 is ANQGSEA. Deletions cut 5 bases from V and 5 bases from J, with 13 bases between. This CDR3 has 12 amino acids. The CDR3 sequence is CSVPRGVDEQYF. The CDR3 DNA follows: TGCAGCGTTCCTAGAGGGGTAGACGAGCAGTACTTC.